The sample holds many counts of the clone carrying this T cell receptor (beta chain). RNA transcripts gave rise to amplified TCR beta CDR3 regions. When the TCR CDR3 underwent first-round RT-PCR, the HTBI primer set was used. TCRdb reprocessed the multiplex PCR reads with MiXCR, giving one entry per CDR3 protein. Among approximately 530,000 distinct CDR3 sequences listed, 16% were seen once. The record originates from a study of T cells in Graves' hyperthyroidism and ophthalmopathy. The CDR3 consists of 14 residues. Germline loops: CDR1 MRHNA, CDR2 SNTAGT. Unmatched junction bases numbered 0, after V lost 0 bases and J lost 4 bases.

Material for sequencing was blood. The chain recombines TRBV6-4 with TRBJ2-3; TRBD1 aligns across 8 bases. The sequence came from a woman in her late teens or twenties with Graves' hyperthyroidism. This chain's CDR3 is CASSDSQGADTQYF. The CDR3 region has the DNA TGTGCCAGCAGTGACTCACAGGGGGCAGATACGCAGTATTTT.